The following is a T cell receptor beta chain sequence with its context. Its antigen is currently unknown. This sample was taken from a study of PD-1 blockade in classical Hodgkin lymphoma. Study findings and constraints: CD8+ TCR diversity did not rise significantly by C4D1, unlike CD4+.

Method: immunoSEQ multiplex PCR; TCRdb's copy keeps in-frame clones and lacks some. This sample has around 29,000 clones; 65% to 85% occur once, and the top ten carry 0.62%. Specified time point: cycle 4 day 1 (C4D1), after five to seven weeks of nivolumab. Relapses following autologous stem cell transplantation were seen in all patients, with brentuximab vedotin exposure varying. With magnetic negative selection, CD4+ T cells were purified from PBMCs that had been thawed. The CDR3 contains 15 residues. V lost 6 bases, J lost 3 bases, and 14 bases lay in between. The germline CDR1 and CDR2 sequences are SNHLY and FYNNEI.

The V gene is TRBV2, the J gene TRBJ2-2, with D maybe TRBD1 (5 bases). This sequence originates from a human donor with classical Hodgkin lymphoma. The source material was CD4+ T cells from blood, sampled before the fourth cycle of nivolumab. The CDR3 region is CASRVQGIDTGELFF. In nucleotides, the CDR3 is TGTGCCAGCAGAGTCCAGGGAATTGACACCGGGGAGCTGTTTTTT. The whole variable domain, remainder taken from reference TRBV2 and TRBJ2-2, is EPEVTQTPSHQVTQMGQEVILRCVPISNHLYFYWYRQILGQKVEFLVSFYNNEISEKSEIFDDQFSVERPDGSNFTLKIRSTKLEDSAMYFCASRVQGIDTGELFFGEGSRLTVL.